This is a list of T cell receptor beta chains from one sample in a study of cytomegalovirus exposure and HLA in healthy donors. This table comes from immunoSEQ multiplex PCR, and its TCRdb copy is limited to in-frame clones, with some not included. The table has 50,000 or so clones, 60% to 75% seen once; the top ten hold about 9.1%. The sample taken for sequencing was PBMCs. These receptors all stem from a woman aged 50 to 60 in good health and CMV-seronegative. The conserved cysteine and the conserved F or W are not part of the CDR3 here. Fields, in order: D gene, CDR3 length, V gene, J gene, CDR3 protein. The D gene is left open where the match is weak.

TRBD1	12	TRBV9	TRBJ2-3	ASGRQGQTDTQY
NA	10	TRBV2	TRBJ1-2	ASKPRDYGYT
NA	9	TRBV5-6	TRBJ1-1	ASRQGAEAF
NA	11	TRBV30	TRBJ2-7	AWKAGPTGEQY
NA	13	TRBV4-1	TRBJ2-2	ASSQESWNTGELF
TRBD2	15	TRBV5-1	TRBJ2-5	ASSPVEGGRVQETQY
TRBD2	12	TRBV2	TRBJ2-3	ASTGGSSTDTQY
TRBD1	11	TRBV6-5	TRBJ1-5	ASSLDRARPQH
NA	12	TRBV25-1	TRBJ2-7	ASSNVQGRNEQY
NA	12	TRBV10-3	TRBJ1-5	AISDGVRRQPQH
NA	11	TRBV29-1	TRBJ1-2	SSQTGSDYGYT
NA	11	TRBV4-2	TRBJ1-6	ASSQDPVSPLH
NA	12	TRBV29-1	TRBJ2-5	SVDVDTDQETQY
TRBD1	13	TRBV5-4	TRBJ2-1	ASSLGSTGGDEQF
TRBD2	14	TRBV28	TRBJ2-7	ASSLGVGGPTYEQY
TRBD2	14	TRBV5-8	TRBJ2-3	ASSNGLAADTDTQY
NA	13	TRBV5-1	TRBJ1-1	ASSLREGGNTEAF
NA	10	TRBV29-1	NA	SVEAGPYEQY
NA	12	TRBV5-8	TRBJ2-4	ASSLTVTKNIQY
NA	14	TRBV5-1	TRBJ1-4	ASSLLQGTGLEKLF
NA	14	TRBV2	TRBJ2-1	ASSRTLAGSYNEQF
NA	14	TRBV27	TRBJ1-1	ASSLTGLALNTEAF
TRBD1	12	TRBV7-3	TRBJ2-1	ASSASGQGYEQF
NA	12	TRBV29-1	TRBJ2-6	SVEKWQGSNVLT
NA	18	TRBV30	TRBJ2-6	AWTFALSLGGGSGANVLT
NA	9	TRBV13	TRBJ2-2	ASSMTGELF
NA	9	TRBV20-1	TRBJ1-1	SALDYTEAF
TRBD2	13	TRBV28	TRBJ2-2	ASSPGGEGTGELF
TRBD2	12	TRBV6-5	TRBJ2-1	ASSRTRNSNEQF
TRBD1	15	TRBV4-3	TRBJ2-7	ASSQAIPRDSPYEQY
NA	12	TRBV5-1	TRBJ2-7	ASSLGLFSYEQY
NA	14	TRBV6-6	TRBJ1-5	ASLRGGIDSNQPQH
TRBD1	15	TRBV5-1	TRBJ1-6	ASSLGPLDRASSPLH
NA	12	TRBV29-1	TRBJ2-2	SAGGGGAGGELF
NA	10	TRBV28	TRBJ1-2	ASSRDIYGYT
NA	11	TRBV30	TRBJ2-3	AWSVGDTDTQY
NA	11	TRBV30	TRBJ1-6	AWADSRNSPLH
TRBD1	14	TRBV19	TRBJ2-6	ASSRGQRSGANVLT
TRBD1	15	TRBV4-3	TRBJ2-7	ASSPESRTGGTYEQY
TRBD1	11	TRBV29-1	TRBJ2-7	SVEKDRGNEQY
NA	8	TRBV28	TRBJ1-2	ASGDKGYT
TRBD1	15	TRBV10-2	TRBJ1-1	ASSERGQGARYTEAF
TRBD1	10	TRBV28	TRBJ1-1	ASRGLVTEAF
NA	14	TRBV5-4	TRBJ2-2	ASSPFGAGNTGELF
TRBD1	14	TRBV11-2	TRBJ1-1	ASSTPGQGGNTEAF
NA	13	TRBV28	TRBJ2-1	ASSYPGTGADEQF
TRBD1	12	TRBV29-1	TRBJ1-1	SVDTGVGVTEAF
TRBD2	11	TRBV6-1	TRBJ2-1	ASSASTSGMTF
NA	11	TRBV5-4	TRBJ1-6	ASSLEGNSPLH